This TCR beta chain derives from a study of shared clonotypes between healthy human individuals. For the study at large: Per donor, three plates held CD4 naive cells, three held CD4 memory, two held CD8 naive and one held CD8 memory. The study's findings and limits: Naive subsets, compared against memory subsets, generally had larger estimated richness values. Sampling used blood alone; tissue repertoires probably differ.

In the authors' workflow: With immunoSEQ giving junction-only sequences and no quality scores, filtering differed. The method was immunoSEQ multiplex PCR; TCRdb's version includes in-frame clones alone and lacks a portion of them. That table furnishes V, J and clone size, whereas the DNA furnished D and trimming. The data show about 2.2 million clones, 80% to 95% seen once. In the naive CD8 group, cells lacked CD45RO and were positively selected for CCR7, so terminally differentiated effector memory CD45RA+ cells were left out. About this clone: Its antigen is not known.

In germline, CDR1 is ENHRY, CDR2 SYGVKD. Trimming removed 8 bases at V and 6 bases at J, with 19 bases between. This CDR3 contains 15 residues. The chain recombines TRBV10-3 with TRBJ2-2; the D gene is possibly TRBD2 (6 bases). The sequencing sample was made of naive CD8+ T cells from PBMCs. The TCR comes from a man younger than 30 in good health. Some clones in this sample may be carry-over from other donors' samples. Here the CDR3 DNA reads TGTGCCATCCCCCTAACGGGAGAAATACCCGGGGAGCTGTTTTTT. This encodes CAIPLTGEIPGELFF.